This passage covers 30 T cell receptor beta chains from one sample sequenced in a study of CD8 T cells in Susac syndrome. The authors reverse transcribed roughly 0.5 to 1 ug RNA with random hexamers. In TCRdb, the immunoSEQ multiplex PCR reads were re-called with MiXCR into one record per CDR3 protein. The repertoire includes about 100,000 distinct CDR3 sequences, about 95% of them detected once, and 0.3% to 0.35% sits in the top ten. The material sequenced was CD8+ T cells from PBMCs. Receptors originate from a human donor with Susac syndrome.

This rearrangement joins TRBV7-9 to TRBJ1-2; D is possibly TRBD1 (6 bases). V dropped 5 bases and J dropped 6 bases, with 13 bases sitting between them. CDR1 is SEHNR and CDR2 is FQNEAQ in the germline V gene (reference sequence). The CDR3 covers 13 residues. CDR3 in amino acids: CASSRGGGNGYTF. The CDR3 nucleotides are TGTGCCAGCAGCCGGGGAGGGGGTAATGGCTACACCTTC.

CDR3 amino acids: CVQDGYSNQPQHF. DNA of the CDR3: TGTGTCCAGGACGGATATAGCAATCAGCCCCAGCATTTT. The rearrangement uses TRBV9 and TRBJ1-5, with D uncertain. The CDR3 runs 13 residues. CDR1 SGDLS and CDR2 YYNGEE come from the germline V gene.

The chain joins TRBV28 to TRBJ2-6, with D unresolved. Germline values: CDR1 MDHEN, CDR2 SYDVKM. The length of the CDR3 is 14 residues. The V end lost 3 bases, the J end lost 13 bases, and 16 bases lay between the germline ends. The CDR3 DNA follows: TGTGCCAGCAGTTTGCTCTCGGCGACCAGTGTCCTGACTTTC. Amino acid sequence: CASSLLSATSVLTF.

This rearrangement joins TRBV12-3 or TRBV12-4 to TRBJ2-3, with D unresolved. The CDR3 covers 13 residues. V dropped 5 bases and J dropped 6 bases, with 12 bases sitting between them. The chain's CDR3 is CASSDILGDTQYF. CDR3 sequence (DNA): TGTGCCAGCAGTGACATCCTCGGCGATACGCAGTATTTT.

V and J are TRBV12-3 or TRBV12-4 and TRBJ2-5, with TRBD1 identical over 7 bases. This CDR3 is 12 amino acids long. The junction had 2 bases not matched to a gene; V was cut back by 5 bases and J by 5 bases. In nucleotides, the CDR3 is TGTGCCAGCAGTGACAGGGTGGAGACCCAGTACTTC. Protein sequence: CASSDRVETQYF.

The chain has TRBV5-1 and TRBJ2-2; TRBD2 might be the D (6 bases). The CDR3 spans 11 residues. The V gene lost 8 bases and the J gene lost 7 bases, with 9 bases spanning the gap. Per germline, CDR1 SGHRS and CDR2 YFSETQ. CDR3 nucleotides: TGCGCCAGTAGGGAGGACGGGGAGCTGTTTTTT. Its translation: CASREDGELFF. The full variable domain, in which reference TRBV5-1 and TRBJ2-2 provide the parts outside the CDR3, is KAGVTQTPRYLIKTRGQQVTLSCSPISGHRSVSWYQQTPGQGLQFLFEYFSETQRNKGNFPGRFSGRQFSNSRSEMNVSTLELGDSALYLCASREDGELFFGEGSRLTVL.

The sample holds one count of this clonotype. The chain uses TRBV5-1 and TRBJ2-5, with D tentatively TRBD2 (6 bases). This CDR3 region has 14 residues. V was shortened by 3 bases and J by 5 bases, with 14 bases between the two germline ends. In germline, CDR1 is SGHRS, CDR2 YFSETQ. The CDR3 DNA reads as TGCGCCAGCAGCTCGATTAGCGGCGGGGAGACCCAGTACTTC. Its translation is CASSSISGGETQYF. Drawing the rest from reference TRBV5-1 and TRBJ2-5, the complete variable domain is KAGVTQTPRYLIKTRGQQVTLSCSPISGHRSVSWYQQTPGQGLQFLFEYFSETQRNKGNFPGRFSGRQFSNSRSEMNVSTLELGDSALYLCASSSISGGETQYFGPGTRLLVL.

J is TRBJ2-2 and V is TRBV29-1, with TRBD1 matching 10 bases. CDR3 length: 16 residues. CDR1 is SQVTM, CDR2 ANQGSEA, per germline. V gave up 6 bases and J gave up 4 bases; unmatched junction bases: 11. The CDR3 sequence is CSVVSRDRGGTGELFF. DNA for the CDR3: TGCAGCGTGGTGTCCCGGGACAGGGGCGGCACCGGGGAGCTGTTTTTT.

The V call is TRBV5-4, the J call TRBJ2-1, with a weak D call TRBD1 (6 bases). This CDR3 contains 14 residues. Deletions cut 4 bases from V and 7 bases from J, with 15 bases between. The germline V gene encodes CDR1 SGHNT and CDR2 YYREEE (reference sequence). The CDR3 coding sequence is TGTGCCAGCAGCCTGGGGGTAACAGGGAATGAGCAGTTCTTC. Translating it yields CASSLGVTGNEQFF.

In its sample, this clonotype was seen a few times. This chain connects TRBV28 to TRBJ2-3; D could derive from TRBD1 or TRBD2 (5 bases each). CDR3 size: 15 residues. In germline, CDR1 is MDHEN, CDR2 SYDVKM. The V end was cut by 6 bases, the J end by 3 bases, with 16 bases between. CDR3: CASSPGTLGTDTQYF. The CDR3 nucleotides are TGTGCCAGCAGCCCAGGGACCTTAGGGACAGATACGCAGTATTTT.

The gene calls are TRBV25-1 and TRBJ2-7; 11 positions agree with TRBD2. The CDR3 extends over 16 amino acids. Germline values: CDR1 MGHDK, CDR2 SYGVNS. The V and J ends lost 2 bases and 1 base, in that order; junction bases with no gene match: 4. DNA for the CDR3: TGTGCCAGCAGTGAAGACACTAGCGGGAGATCCTACGAGCAGTACTTC. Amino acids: CASSEDTSGRSYEQYF.

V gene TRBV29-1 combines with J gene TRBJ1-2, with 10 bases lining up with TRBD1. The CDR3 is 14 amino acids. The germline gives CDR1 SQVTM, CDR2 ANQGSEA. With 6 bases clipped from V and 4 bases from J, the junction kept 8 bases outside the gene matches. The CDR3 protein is CSVDTGQGTYGYTF. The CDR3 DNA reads TGCAGCGTAGATACGGGACAGGGGACCTATGGCTACACCTTC.

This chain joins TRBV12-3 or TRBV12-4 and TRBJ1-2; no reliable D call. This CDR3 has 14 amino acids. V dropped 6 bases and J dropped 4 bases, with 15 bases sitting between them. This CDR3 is CASRDDGFIYGYTF. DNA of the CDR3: TGTGCCAGCAGGGATGACGGCTTCATCTATGGCTACACCTTC.

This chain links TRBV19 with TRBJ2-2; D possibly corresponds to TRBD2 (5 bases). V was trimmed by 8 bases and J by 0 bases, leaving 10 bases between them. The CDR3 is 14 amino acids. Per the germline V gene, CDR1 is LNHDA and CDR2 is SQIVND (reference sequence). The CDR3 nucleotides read TGTGCCAGTTTGAAGGGAGCGAACACCGGGGAGCTGTTTTTT. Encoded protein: CASLKGANTGELFF.

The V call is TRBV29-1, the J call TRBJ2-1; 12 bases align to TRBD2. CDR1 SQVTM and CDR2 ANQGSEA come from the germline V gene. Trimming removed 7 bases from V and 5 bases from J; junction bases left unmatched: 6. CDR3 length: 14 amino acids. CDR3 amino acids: CSAASGGDHNEQFF. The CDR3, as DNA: TGCAGCGCCGCTAGCGGGGGGGACCACAATGAGCAGTTCTTC.

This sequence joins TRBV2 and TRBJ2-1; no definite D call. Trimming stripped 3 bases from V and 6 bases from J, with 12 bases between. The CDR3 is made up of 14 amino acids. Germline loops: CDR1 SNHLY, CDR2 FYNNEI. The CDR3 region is CASSELGPLNEQFF. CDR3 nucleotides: TGTGCCAGCAGTGAGTTGGGCCCTCTCAATGAGCAGTTCTTC.

This chain's CDR3 is CASSNTGVQETQYF. The CDR3, as DNA: TGTGCCAGCAGTAACACAGGGGTCCAAGAGACCCAGTACTTC. The chain carries TRBV6-2 or TRBV6-3 and TRBJ2-5; 7 positions agree with TRBD1. Unmatched junction bases numbered 4, after V lost 5 bases and J lost 1 base. Germline lookup yields CDR1 MNHEY and CDR2 SVGEGT. This CDR3 is built from 14 residues.

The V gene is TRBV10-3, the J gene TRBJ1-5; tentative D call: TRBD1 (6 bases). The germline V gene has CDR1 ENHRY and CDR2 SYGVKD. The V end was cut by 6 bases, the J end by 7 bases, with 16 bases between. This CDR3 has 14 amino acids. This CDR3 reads CAISGQQTGQPQHF. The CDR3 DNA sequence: TGTGCCATCAGCGGACAGCAGACGGGGCAGCCCCAGCATTTT.

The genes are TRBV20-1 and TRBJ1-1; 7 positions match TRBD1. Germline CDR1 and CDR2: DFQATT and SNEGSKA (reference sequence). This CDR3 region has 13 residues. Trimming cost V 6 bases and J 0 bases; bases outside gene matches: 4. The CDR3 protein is CSAGRGVNTEAFF. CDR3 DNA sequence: TGCAGTGCAGGCAGGGGGGTGAACACTGAAGCTTTCTTT.

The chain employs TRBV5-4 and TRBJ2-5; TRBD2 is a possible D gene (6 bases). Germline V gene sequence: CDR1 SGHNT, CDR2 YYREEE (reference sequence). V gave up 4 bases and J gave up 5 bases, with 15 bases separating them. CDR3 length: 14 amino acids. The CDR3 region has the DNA TGTGCCAGCAGCCGGGTCGGGGGTATGGAGACCCAGTACTTC. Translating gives CASSRVGGMETQYF.

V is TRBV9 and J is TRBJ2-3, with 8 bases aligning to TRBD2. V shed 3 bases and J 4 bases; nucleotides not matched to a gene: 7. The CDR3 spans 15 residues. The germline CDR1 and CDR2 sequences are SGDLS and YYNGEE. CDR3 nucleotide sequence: TGTGCCAGCAGCGAACGAGCGGGAGTGGCAGATACGCAGTATTTT. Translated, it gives CASSERAGVADTQYF.

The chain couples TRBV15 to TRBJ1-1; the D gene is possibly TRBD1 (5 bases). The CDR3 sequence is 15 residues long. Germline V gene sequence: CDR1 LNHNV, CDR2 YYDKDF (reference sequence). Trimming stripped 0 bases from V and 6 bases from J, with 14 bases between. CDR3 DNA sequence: TGTGCCACCAGCAGAGACGGGGGGGAGCGGCCTGAAGCTTTCTTT. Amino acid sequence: CATSRDGGERPEAFF.

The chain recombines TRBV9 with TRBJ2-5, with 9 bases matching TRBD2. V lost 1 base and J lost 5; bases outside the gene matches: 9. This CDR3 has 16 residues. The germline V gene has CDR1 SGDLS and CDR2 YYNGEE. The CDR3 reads CASSVLSASGAETQYF. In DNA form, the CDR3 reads TGTGCCAGCAGCGTACTGAGCGCTAGCGGGGCTGAGACCCAGTACTTC. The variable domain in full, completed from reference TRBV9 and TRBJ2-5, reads DSGVTQTPKHLITATGQRVTLRCSPRSGDLSVYWYQQSLDQGLQFLIQYYNGEERAKGNILERFSAQQFPDLHSELNLSSLELGDSALYFCASSVLSASGAETQYFGPGTRLLVL.

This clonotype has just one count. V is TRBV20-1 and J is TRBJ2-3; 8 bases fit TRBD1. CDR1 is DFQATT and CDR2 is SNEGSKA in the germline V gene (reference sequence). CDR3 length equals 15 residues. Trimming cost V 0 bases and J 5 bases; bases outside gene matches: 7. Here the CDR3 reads CSARDRGHVGDTQYF. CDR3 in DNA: TGCAGTGCTAGAGACAGGGGGCATGTAGGAGATACGCAGTATTTT.

CDR3 nucleotide sequence: TGTGCCAGCAGCGCACAGGGGGGGAGCACAGATACGCAGTATTTT. Amino acid sequence: CASSAQGGSTDTQYF. This chain links TRBV9 with TRBJ2-3; tentative D call: TRBD1 (8 bases). Trimming stripped 3 bases from V and 0 bases from J, with 11 bases between. The CDR3 is made up of 15 amino acids. Germline V lookup: CDR1 SGDLS, CDR2 YYNGEE.

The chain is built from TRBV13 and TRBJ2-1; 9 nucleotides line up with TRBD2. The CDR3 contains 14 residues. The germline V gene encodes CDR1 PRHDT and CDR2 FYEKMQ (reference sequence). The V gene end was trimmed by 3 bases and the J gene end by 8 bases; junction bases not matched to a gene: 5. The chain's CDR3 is CASSLGLAVHEQFF. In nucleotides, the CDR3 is TGTGCCAGCAGCTTGGGACTAGCTGTCCATGAGCAGTTCTTC. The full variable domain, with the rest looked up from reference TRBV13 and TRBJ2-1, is AAGVIQSPRHLIKEKRETATLKCYPIPRHDTVYWYQQGPGQDPQFLISFYEKMQSDKGSIPDRFSAQQFSDYHSELNMSSLELGDSALYFCASSLGLAVHEQFFGPGTRLTVL.

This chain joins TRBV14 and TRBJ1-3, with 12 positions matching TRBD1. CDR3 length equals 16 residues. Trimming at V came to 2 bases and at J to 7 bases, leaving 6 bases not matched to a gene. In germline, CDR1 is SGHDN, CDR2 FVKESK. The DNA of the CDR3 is TGTGCCAGCAGCCAACCGGGACAGGGGGCCGTTAACACCATATATTTT. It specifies CASSQPGQGAVNTIYF.

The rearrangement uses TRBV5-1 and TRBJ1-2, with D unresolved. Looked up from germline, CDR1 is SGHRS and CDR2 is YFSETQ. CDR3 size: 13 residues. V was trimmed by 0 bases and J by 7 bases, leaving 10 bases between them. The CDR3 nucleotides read TGCGCCAGCAGCTTGGCCGGGGAGGGTGGCTACACCTTC. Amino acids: CASSLAGEGGYTF.

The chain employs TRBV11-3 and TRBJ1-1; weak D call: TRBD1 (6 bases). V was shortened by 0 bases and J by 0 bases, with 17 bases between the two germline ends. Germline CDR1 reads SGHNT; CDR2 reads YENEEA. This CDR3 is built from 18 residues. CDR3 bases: TGTGCCAGCAGCTTAGATCCGTGGACAGAGATCATGAACACTGAAGCTTTCTTT. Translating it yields CASSLDPWTEIMNTEAFF.

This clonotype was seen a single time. CDR3 in amino acids: CASGTNRGLFF. The CDR3 coding sequence is TGTGCCAGCGGGACCAACCGGGGGCTGTTTTTT. The chain is built from TRBV2 and TRBJ2-2; perhaps D is TRBD1 or TRBD2 (5 bases each). This CDR3 is 11 amino acids long. Germline V gene data show CDR1 as SNHLY and CDR2 as FYNNEI. Trimming removed 8 bases at V and 13 bases at J, with 14 bases between.